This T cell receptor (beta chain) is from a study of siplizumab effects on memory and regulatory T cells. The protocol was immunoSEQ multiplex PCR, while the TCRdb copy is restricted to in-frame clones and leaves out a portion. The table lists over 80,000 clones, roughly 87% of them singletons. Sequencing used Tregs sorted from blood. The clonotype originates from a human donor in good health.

CDR3 DNA sequence: TGTGCCAGCAGAAAGAGTCAAGAGCAGTTCTTC. Its protein product is CASRKSQEQFF. This chain links TRBV6-6 with TRBJ2-1; D remains unclear. Trimming took 6 bases from V and 10 from J, leaving 10 bases between them. The CDR3 is 11 residues long. Germline lookup yields CDR1 MNHNY and CDR2 SVGAGI (reference sequence).